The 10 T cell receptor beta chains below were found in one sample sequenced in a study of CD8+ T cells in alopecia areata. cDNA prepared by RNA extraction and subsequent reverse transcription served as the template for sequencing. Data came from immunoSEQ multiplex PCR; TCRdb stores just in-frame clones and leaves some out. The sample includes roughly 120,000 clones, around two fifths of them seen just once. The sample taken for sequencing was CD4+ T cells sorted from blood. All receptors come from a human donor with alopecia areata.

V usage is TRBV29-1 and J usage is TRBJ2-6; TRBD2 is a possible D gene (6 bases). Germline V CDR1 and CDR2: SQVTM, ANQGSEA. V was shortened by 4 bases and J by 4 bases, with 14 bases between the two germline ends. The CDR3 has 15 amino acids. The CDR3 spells CSVGFAGSGANVLTF. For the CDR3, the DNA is TGCAGCGTTGGATTTGCGGGGAGCGGGGCCAACGTCCTGACTTTC.

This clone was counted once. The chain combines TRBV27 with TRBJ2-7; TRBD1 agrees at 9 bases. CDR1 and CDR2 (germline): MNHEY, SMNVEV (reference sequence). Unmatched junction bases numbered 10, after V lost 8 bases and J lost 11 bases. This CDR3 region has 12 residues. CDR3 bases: TGTGCCAGCGGCACAGGGGGCTTAAAGGAGTACTTC. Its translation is CASGTGGLKEYF.

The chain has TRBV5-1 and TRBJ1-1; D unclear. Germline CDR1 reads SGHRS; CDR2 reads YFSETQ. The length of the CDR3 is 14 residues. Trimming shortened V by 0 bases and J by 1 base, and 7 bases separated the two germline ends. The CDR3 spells CASSLDSRNTEAFF. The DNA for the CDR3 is TGCGCCAGCAGCTTGGACAGCAGGAACACTGAAGCTTTCTTT. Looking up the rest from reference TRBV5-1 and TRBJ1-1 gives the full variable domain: KAGVTQTPRYLIKTRGQQVTLSCSPISGHRSVSWYQQTPGQGLQFLFEYFSETQRNKGNFPGRFSGRQFSNSRSEMNVSTLELGDSALYLCASSLDSRNTEAFFGQGTRLTVV.

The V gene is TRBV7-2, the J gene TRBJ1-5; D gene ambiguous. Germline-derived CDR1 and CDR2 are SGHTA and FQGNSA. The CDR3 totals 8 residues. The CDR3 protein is CETQPQHF. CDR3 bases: TGTGAGACTCAGCCCCAGCATTTT.

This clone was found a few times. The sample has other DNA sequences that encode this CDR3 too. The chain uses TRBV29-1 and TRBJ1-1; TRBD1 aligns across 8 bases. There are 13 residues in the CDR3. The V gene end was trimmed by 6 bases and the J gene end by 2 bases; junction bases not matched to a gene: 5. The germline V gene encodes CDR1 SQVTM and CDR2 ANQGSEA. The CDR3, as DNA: TGCAGCGTGCGCGGACAGGGTAACACTGAAGCTTTCTTT. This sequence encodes CSVRGQGNTEAFF.

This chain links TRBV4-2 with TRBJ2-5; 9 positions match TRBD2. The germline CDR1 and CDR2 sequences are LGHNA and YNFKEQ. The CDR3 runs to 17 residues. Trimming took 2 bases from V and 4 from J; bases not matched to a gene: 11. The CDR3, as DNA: TGTGCCAGCAGCCAAAAACGGGGAGGGACTAGCCCAGAGACCCAGTACTTC. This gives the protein CASSQKRGGTSPETQYF.

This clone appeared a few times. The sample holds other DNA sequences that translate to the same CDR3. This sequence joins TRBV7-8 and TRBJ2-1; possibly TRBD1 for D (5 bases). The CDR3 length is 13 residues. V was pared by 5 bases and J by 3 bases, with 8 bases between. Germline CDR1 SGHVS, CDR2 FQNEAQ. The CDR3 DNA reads TGTGCCAGCAGCCCTCAGGGCTACAATGAGCAGTTCTTC. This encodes CASSPQGYNEQFF.

The CDR3 region is CAWSVAGGPDTQYF. In nucleotides, the CDR3 is TGTGCCTGGAGTGTAGCGGGAGGGCCCGATACGCAGTATTTT. The J gene is TRBJ2-3, the V gene TRBV30; 10 bases match TRBD2. Per the germline V gene, CDR1 is GTSNPN and CDR2 is SVGIG (reference sequence). V lost 0 bases, J lost 6 bases, and 3 bases stayed unmatched. The CDR3 is made up of 14 amino acids. Using reference TRBV30 and TRBJ2-3 for the parts outside the CDR3, the full variable domain is SQTIHQWPATLVQPVGSPLSLECTVEGTSNPNLYWYRQAAGRGLQLLFYSVGIGQISSEVPQNLSASRPQDRQFILSSKKLLLSDSGFYLCAWSVAGGPDTQYFGPGTRLTVL.

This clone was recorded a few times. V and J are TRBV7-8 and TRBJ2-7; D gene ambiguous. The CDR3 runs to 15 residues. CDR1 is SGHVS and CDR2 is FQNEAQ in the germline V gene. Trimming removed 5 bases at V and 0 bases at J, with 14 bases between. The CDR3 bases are TGTGCCAGCAGCCTGGGTCAGGTGAGCTCCTACGAGCAGTACTTC. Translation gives CASSLGQVSSYEQYF.

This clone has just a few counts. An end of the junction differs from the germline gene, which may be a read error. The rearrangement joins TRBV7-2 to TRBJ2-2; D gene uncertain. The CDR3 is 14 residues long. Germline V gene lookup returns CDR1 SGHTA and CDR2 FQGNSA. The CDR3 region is CASSQVGYTGELFF. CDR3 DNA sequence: TGCGCCAGCAGCCAAGTGGGGTACACCGGGGAGCTGTTTTTT.